This TCR beta chain emerged from a study of blood T cells in healthy people across ages. Donors were healthy Caucasian individuals from Russia aged roughly 6 to 90. It was approximately 10 milliliters of peripheral blood that were drawn from each donor. Worth noting for this clonotype: The antigen is not known.

The authors ran a second PCR of about 7 to 11 cycles using a sample-barcoded 5' primer and a J-beta primer mix. TCRdb recomputed calls from the 5' RACE reads with MiXCR, one row per CDR3 protein. The repertoire includes about 400,000 distinct CDR3 sequences, approximately 52% of them detected once, and 45% to 55% sits in the top ten. Points from the study as a whole: Per million T cells, TCR beta diversity dropped roughly linearly as age increased. Total diversity from one million sequenced T cells was likely underestimated.

The CDR3 is 13 amino acids. J was trimmed by 8 bases and V by 6 bases; bases with no gene match: 11. The V gene's germline CDR1 is DFQATT and CDR2 SNEGSKA (reference sequence). Material for sequencing was blood. The origin of this receptor is a man between 60 and 75 years old in good health. The chain is built from TRBV20-1 and TRBJ1-2, with 8 bases that match TRBD1. CDR3 loop: CSASDREGLGYTF. DNA of the CDR3: TGCAGTGCATCGGACAGGGAGGGGTTAGGCTACACCTTC.